This T cell receptor (beta chain) was captured in a study of PD-L1 blockade in urothelial cancer. Overall study context: The patients' atezolizumab therapy, 1,200 mg intravenously every 3 weeks, started at some point between 2014 and 2015.

Trimming stripped 0 bases from V and 3 bases from J, with 13 bases between. The germline gives CDR1 SGDLS, CDR2 YYNGEE. The CDR3 totals 15 residues. TCRdb keeps only in-frame clones here, not all; method: immunoSEQ multiplex PCR. The sample has some 41,000 clones, approximately 89% seen once; the top ten hold 3% to 5%. The specimen was PBMCs, collected around atezolizumab (anti-PD-L1) treatment. This chain connects TRBV9 to TRBJ2-7, with D maybe TRBD2 (5 bases). The receptor was isolated from an older man with urothelial cancer. The DNA for the CDR3 is TGTGCCAGCAGCGTAGCTCCCCAAAGCGGCTACGAGCAGTACTTC. Translation gives CASSVAPQSGYEQYF.